What follows are 13 T cell receptor beta chains derived from one specimen sequenced in a study of T-cell memory formation after mild COVID-19. Via MiXCR, TCRdb re-called the 5' RACE reads, giving one row per CDR3 protein. The data contain 450,000 to 650,000 distinct CDR3 sequences, less than 25% of them singletons. Sample: PBMCs or a T cell subset sorted from them (not recorded which). Every receptor here comes from an adult woman who had mild COVID-19 (a few samples of this study predate the infection). Cell type and time point are not known.

This sequence joins TRBV5-5 and TRBJ1-6; 7 bases fit TRBD1. There are 14 residues in the CDR3. V lost 4 bases to trimming and J lost 10 bases; unmatched junction nucleotides: 8. In germline, CDR1 is SGHKS, CDR2 YYEKEE (reference sequence). CDR3 bases: TGTGCCAGCAGCCCCCGGGACAGCACCTCACCCCTCCACTTT. It translates to CASSPRDSTSPLHF.

The sample holds a few counts of this clonotype. This chain links TRBV20-1 with TRBJ2-5; D is unresolved. This CDR3 has 12 residues. Per the germline V gene, CDR1 is DFQATT and CDR2 is SNEGSKA (reference sequence). With 6 bases removed from V and 2 bases from J, the gap between germline ends came to 10 bases. CDR3 sequence (DNA): TGCAGTGCCGGATCCTCGCAAGAGACCCAGTACTTC. It encodes CSAGSSQETQYF.

This clonotype was found many times. The rearrangement links TRBV15 to TRBJ2-7; unclear D gene. The V gene lost 0 bases and the J gene lost 6 bases, with 6 bases spanning the gap. The length of the CDR3 is 12 residues. Germline V CDR1 and CDR2: LNHNV, YYDKDF (reference sequence). CDR3 region: CATSRDITEQYF. CDR3 nucleotide sequence: TGTGCCACCAGCAGAGATATAACCGAGCAGTACTTC. The full variable domain, its missing parts supplied by reference TRBV15 and TRBJ2-7, is DAMVIQNPRYQVTQFGKPVTLSCSQTLNHNVMYWYQQKSSQAPKLLFHYYDKDFNNEADTPDNFQSRRPNTSFCFLDIRSPGLGDTAMYLCATSRDITEQYFGPGTRLTVT.

This clonotype appeared a few times. This chain joins TRBV21-1 and TRBJ2-5; the table names TRBD2, a call not compared with the DNA. TRBV21-1 is given as a pseudogene. The CDR3 extends over 15 amino acids. Written as DNA, the CDR3 is TGTGCCAGCAGCAAAGTGAGGGCAATCAAAGAGACCCAGTACTTC. Its protein product is CASSKVRAIKETQYF.

This clonotype was picked up a small number of times. The genes are TRBV24-1 and TRBJ2-5, with 8 bases fitting TRBD1. V lost 9 bases, J lost 3 bases, and 2 bases stayed unmatched. CDR1 KGHDR and CDR2 SFDVKD come from the germline V gene. CDR3 length equals 12 residues. The DNA of the CDR3 is TGTGCCACCGCGGACAGGGAAGAGACCCAGTACTTC. Encoded protein: CATADREETQYF.

This clonotype turned up a few times. V gene TRBV29-1 combines with J gene TRBJ2-4; either TRBD1 or TRBD2 may supply D (5 bases each). The CDR3 totals 17 residues. The V and J ends lost 0 bases and 2 bases respectively, with 17 bases between them. Germline loops: CDR1 SQVTM, CDR2 ANQGSEA. The chain's CDR3 is CSVEDPGTGWPKNIQYF. CDR3 in DNA: TGCAGCGTTGAAGATCCGGGAACAGGTTGGCCCAAAAACATTCAGTACTTC.

This chain uses TRBV2 with TRBJ2-5; 7 nucleotides agree with TRBD1. Germline CDR1 reads SNHLY; CDR2 reads FYNNEI. CDR3 size: 14 residues. The J segment lost 5 bases and the V segment lost 0 bases, leaving 3 bases of the junction unmatched. The CDR3 DNA reads as TGTGCCAGCAGTGAAGCAACAGGGGCCGAGACCCAGTACTTC. Translated: CASSEATGAETQYF.

The rearrangement joins TRBV3-1 to TRBJ2-1; D remains ambiguous. Looked up from germline, CDR1 is LGHDT and CDR2 is YNNKEL (reference sequence). V was shortened by 1 base and J by 5 bases, with 9 bases between the two germline ends. This CDR3 has 14 amino acids. The CDR3 DNA reads as TGTGCCAGCAGCCAAGGCATCCCCCACAATGAGCAGTTCTTC. Protein sequence: CASSQGIPHNEQFF.

The chain links TRBV3-1 to TRBJ2-2; D might be TRBD2 (5 bases). The germline CDR1 and CDR2 sequences are LGHDT and YNNKEL (reference sequence). Trimming removed 1 base from V and 0 bases from J, with 9 bases in between. The CDR3 has 16 residues. The CDR3 spells CASSQGAEANTGELFF. Written as DNA, the CDR3 is TGTGCCAGCAGCCAAGGAGCGGAGGCGAACACCGGGGAGCTGTTTTTT.

This clonotype was observed a few times. The chain uses TRBV18 and TRBJ1-1; D uncertain. The CDR3 runs to 12 residues. Trimming took off 3 bases at V and 10 bases at J, with 12 bases between the two ends. Germline V gene sequence: CDR1 KGHSH, CDR2 LQKENI. The CDR3 DNA reads TGTGCCAGCTCACCCACAGAACTGGTAGCTTTCTTT. Protein sequence: CASSPTELVAFF.

This clonotype was observed a handful of times. This chain joins TRBV20-1 and TRBJ2-3, with D tentatively TRBD2 (5 bases). The CDR3 is 13 residues long. V was trimmed by 6 bases and J by 2 bases, leaving 12 bases between them. In germline, CDR1 is DFQATT, CDR2 SNEGSKA (reference sequence). CDR3 loop: CSARLTSTDTQYF. In DNA, the CDR3 is TGCAGTGCCAGACTAACCTCCACAGATACGCAGTATTTT.

V is TRBV18 and J is TRBJ1-6; no clear D gene. The CDR3 sequence is 16 residues long. From germline, CDR1 is KGHSH and CDR2 LQKENI. With 5 bases removed from V and 7 bases from J, the gap between germline ends came to 18 bases. CDR3 residues: CASSLRRQEANSPLHF. DNA of the CDR3: TGTGCCAGCTCATTACGACGTCAGGAGGCAAATTCACCCCTCCACTTT. Drawing the rest from reference TRBV18 and TRBJ1-6, the complete variable domain is NAGVMQNPRHLVRRRGQEARLRCSPMKGHSHVYWYRQLPEEGLKFMVYLQKENIIDESGMPKERFSAEFPKEGPSILRIQQVVRGDSAAYFCASSLRRQEANSPLHFGNGTRLTVT.

J is TRBJ2-5 and V is TRBV20-1; 11 bases are shared with TRBD2. This CDR3 is 16 amino acids long. The V gene end was trimmed by 3 bases and the J gene end by 4 bases; junction bases not matched to a gene: 10. The germline gives CDR1 DFQATT, CDR2 SNEGSKA (reference sequence). The CDR3, as DNA: TGCAGTGCTAGTAAGGCTAGCGGGAGGACCCCAGAGACCCAGTACTTC. Its protein product is CSASKASGRTPETQYF.